A selection of T cell receptor beta chains follows, all from one sample in a study of STAT3 mutations in large granular lymphocyte leukemia. Some clones are missing from TCRdb's copy, which holds only in-frame ones; the method was immunoSEQ multiplex PCR. The table has 10,000 to 15,000 clones, about nine tenths seen once. The sequencing input was PBMCs. Receptors originate from a human donor with T large granular lymphocyte leukemia. Some clones in this sample may be carry-over from other donors' samples. Both conserved end residues are part of each CDR3. Fields, in order: CDR3 protein, CDR3 DNA, J gene, V gene, clone size, D gene. A D gene is named only where the DNA matches it firmly. Rows give clone size only sometimes, using once, few, many, or a class for an expanded clone.

CASSFGQFEPQHF TGTGCCAGCAGCTTCGGACAGTTTGAGCCCCAGCATTTT TRBJ1-5 TRBV7-8 - -
CASSDPGPRDTEAFF TGTGCCAGCAGTGATCCGGGACCTAGGGACACTGAAGCTTTCTTT TRBJ1-1 TRBV4-2 - -
CASSQDLGLANNEQFF TGTGCCAGCAGCCAAGATCTTGGACTAGCGAACAATGAGCAGTTCTTC TRBJ2-1 TRBV14 - TRBD2
CASSEAGAGNGYTF TGTGCCAGCAGTGAAGCGGGGGCAGGGAATGGCTACACCTTC TRBJ1-2 TRBV6-1 once -
CASSGGRLGSYNEQFF TGCGCCAGCAGCGGCGGCAGGCTCGGCTCCTACAATGAGCAGTTCTTC TRBJ2-1 TRBV5-1 - -
CSGYLGVTDTQYF TGCAGCGGGTATCTGGGAGTTACAGATACGCAGTATTTT TRBJ2-3 TRBV29-1 - -
CASSQGRQSGELFF TGCGCCAGCAGCCAAGGGCGACAATCCGGGGAGCTGTTTTTT TRBJ2-2 TRBV4-3 - -
CASSPGTGFAEAFF TGTGCCAGTAGTCCCGGGACAGGGTTCGCTGAAGCTTTCTTT TRBJ1-1 TRBV19 - TRBD1
CASSFRGPGANVLTF TGTGCCAGCAGCTTCAGGGGCCCTGGGGCCAACGTCCTGACTTTC TRBJ2-6 TRBV7-3 - -
CASSFVLAGGINEQFF TGTGCCAGCAGCTTCGTACTAGCGGGAGGTATCAATGAGCAGTTCTTC TRBJ2-1 TRBV7-2 few TRBD2
CASSFGTANTGELFF TGTGCCAGCAGTTTCGGGACAGCGAACACCGGGGAGCTGTTTTTT TRBJ2-2 TRBV2 few TRBD1
CASSLRRVSGANVLTF TGTGCCAGCAGCCTTAGGAGGGTCTCTGGGGCCAACGTCCTGACTTTC TRBJ2-6 TRBV5-6 - -
CASSQVLSRNTGELFF TGTGCCAGCAGCCAAGTCTTATCGCGGAACACCGGGGAGCTGTTTTTT TRBJ2-2 TRBV4-2 - -
CASSLPYDRSSGNTIYF TGTGCCAGCAGCTTACCGTACGACAGAAGCTCTGGAAACACCATATATTTT TRBJ1-3 TRBV7-2 - -
CASSSDRRNGEQYF TGTGCCAGCAGTTCCGACAGGAGAAATGGCGAGCAGTACTTC TRBJ2-7 TRBV28 - -
CASSLATGSLGDTQYF TGTGCCAGCAGCTTGGCCACAGGGAGTTTGGGAGATACGCAGTATTTT TRBJ2-3 TRBV5-4 - -
CAISGGQPKAFF TGTGCCATCAGTGGAGGGCAGCCCAAAGCTTTCTTT TRBJ1-1 TRBV10-3 - -
CASRLSSGIRTDTQYF TGTGCCAGCAGGTTATCTAGCGGGATCCGGACAGATACGCAGTATTTT TRBJ2-3 TRBV7-9 - TRBD2
CASSQGISASTDTQYF TGTGCCAGCAGCCAAGGGATCAGCGCCAGCACAGATACGCAGTATTTT TRBJ2-3 TRBV9 - -
CASRSGANVLTF TGTGCCAGCAGGTCTGGGGCCAACGTCCTGACTTTC TRBJ2-6 TRBV28 - -
CASSEGQTYNEQFF TGCGCCAGCAGCGAGGGACAGACCTACAATGAGCAGTTCTTC TRBJ2-1 TRBV5-1 - TRBD1
CASSQGKGASYQPQHF TGCGCCAGCAGCCAAGGGAAGGGGGCTTCTTATCAGCCCCAGCATTTT TRBJ1-5 TRBV4-1 - TRBD1
CASSPQVTEAFF TGTGCCAGCTCACCACAGGTTACTGAAGCTTTCTTT TRBJ1-1 TRBV18 once -
CASSFQTSGAWNEQFF TGTGCCAGCAGCTTCCAGACTAGCGGGGCTTGGAATGAGCAGTTCTTC TRBJ2-1 TRBV5-6 - TRBD2
CASSLVGPMGETQYF TGTGCCAGCAGCTTAGTGGGACCAATGGGAGAGACCCAGTACTTC TRBJ2-5 TRBV11-2 - -
CASSNRANQPQHF TGTGCCAGTAGCAACAGGGCCAACCAGCCCCAGCATTTT TRBJ1-5 TRBV19 - -
CASSQPGQGKGYTF TGTGCCAGCAGCCAACCGGGACAGGGAAAGGGCTACACCTTC TRBJ1-2 TRBV4-2 once TRBD1
CASSLPGVGTNEKLFF TGTGCCAGCAGTTTGCCGGGGGTGGGAACTAATGAAAAACTGTTTTTT TRBJ1-4 TRBV28 - -
CASSLAGGWNTEAFF TGTGCCAGCAGCTTGGCGGGCGGGTGGAACACTGAAGCTTTCTTT TRBJ1-1 TRBV5-4 - -
CASRGQVYGYTF TGTGCCAGCAGGGGACAAGTCTATGGCTACACCTTC TRBJ1-2 TRBV28 - -
CASSWTGFGYTF TGTGCCAGCAGCTGGACAGGGTTTGGCTACACCTTC TRBJ1-2 TRBV5-5 few TRBD1
CASSYSGGPSDTQYF TGTGCCAGCAGTTACTCGGGAGGGCCGAGCGATACGCAGTATTTT TRBJ2-3 TRBV6-6 - TRBD2
CASSQVDTEAFF TGTGCCAGCAGCCAAGTTGACACTGAAGCTTTCTTT TRBJ1-1 TRBV4-2 - -
CASSLGENTEAFF TGTGCCAGCAGCTTAGGGGAGAACACTGAAGCTTTCTTT TRBJ1-1 TRBV7-7 - -
CASSLGDSGTYEQYF TGCGCCAGCAGCTTGGGGGATTCAGGCACCTACGAGCAGTACTTC TRBJ2-7 TRBV5-1 - -
CASSRLALGDTQYF TGTGCCAGTAGCCGACTAGCGCTGGGAGATACGCAGTATTTT TRBJ2-3 TRBV19 - TRBD2
CASYVGGSYNEQFF TGTGCCAGTTACGTAGGTGGCTCCTACAATGAGCAGTTCTTC TRBJ2-1 TRBV27 - -
CASSLAGTGYTF TGTGCCAGCAGTTTAGCGGGTACGGGCTACACCTTC TRBJ1-2 TRBV27 - -
CATSRAGQGYGYTF TGTGCCACCAGCAGAGCTGGACAGGGCTATGGCTACACCTTC TRBJ1-2 TRBV15 - TRBD1
CASSTGSGNTDTQYF TGTGCCAGCAGTACAGGGTCGGGGAACACAGATACGCAGTATTTT TRBJ2-3 TRBV2 - -
CASAPALNTEAFF TGTGCCAGCGCCCCAGCATTGAACACTGAAGCTTTCTTT TRBJ1-1 TRBV28 - -
CASSPQGHRETQYF TGTGCCAGTAGTCCCCAGGGACATAGGGAGACCCAGTACTTC TRBJ2-5 TRBV19 once -
CASSQGSGTGYMNTEAFF TGTGCCAGCAGCCAAGGGTCTGGGACAGGGTACATGAACACTGAAGCTTTCTTT TRBJ1-1 TRBV4-2 - TRBD1
CASSEYLYGYTF TGTGCCAGCAGTGAATACCTCTATGGCTACACCTTC TRBJ1-2 TRBV6-1 - -
CASSLRESGELFF TGTGCCAGCAGCTTGCGGGAGTCCGGGGAGCTGTTTTTT TRBJ2-2 TRBV5-4 - -
CASSLGLVERQPQHF TGTGCCAGCAGCTTAGGGCTCGTTGAGAGGCAGCCCCAGCATTTT TRBJ1-5 TRBV7-2 - -
CASSLWGTGGRMPYEQYF TGTGCCAGCAGTTTATGGGGGACAGGGGGCCGTATGCCCTACGAGCAGTACTTC TRBJ2-7 TRBV28 - TRBD1
CASSLKNDYGYTF TGTGCCAGCAGCTTGAAAAATGATTATGGCTACACCTTC TRBJ1-2 TRBV5-4 - -
CASSRTGSYEQYF TGCGCCAGCAGCCGGACTGGATCCTACGAGCAGTACTTC TRBJ2-7 TRBV5-1 - -
CSVAANEQFF TGCAGCGTTGCGGCAAATGAGCAGTTCTTC TRBJ2-1 TRBV29-1 medium-sized -
CASSLPGLLGYTF TGTGCCAGCAGCCTCCCGGGCCTCCTCGGCTACACCTTC TRBJ1-2 TRBV7-8 - -
CASSLVRGEQFF TGTGCCAGCAGCTTAGTGCGAGGCGAGCAGTTCTTC TRBJ2-1 TRBV11-2 - -
CASSLLTGAGTEAFF TGCGCCAGCAGCTTATTAACCGGGGCCGGCACTGAAGCTTTCTTT TRBJ1-1 TRBV5-1 - -
CASSQEEGTGGAHTF TGTGCCAGCAGCCAAGAGGAAGGGACAGGGGGCGCCCACACCTTC TRBJ1-2 TRBV4-2 - TRBD1
CASSLGGPLQETQYF TGTGCCAGCAGCTTAGGGGGACCCCTACAAGAGACCCAGTACTTC TRBJ2-5 TRBV7-9 - -
CASSLRGSGQPQHF TGTGCCAGCAGTTTGCGTGGGTCCGGTCAGCCCCAGCATTTT TRBJ1-5 TRBV27 - -
CASSPTGNYGYTF TGTGCCAGCAGCCCAACAGGGAACTATGGCTACACCTTC TRBJ1-2 TRBV7-9 - -
CASSASGQGRFGNTIYF TGTGCCAGCAGCGCCTCGGGACAGGGAAGATTTGGAAACACCATATATTTT TRBJ1-3 TRBV9 - TRBD1
CASSPGHTSGNTIYF TGCGCCAGCAGCCCCGGACATACCTCTGGAAACACCATATATTTT TRBJ1-3 TRBV4-1 - -